This T cell receptor (beta chain) came from a study of PD-1 blockade in classical Hodgkin lymphoma. Overall study results and limits: Patients starting nivolumab under 1 year after ASCT were excluded. What caused the repertoire differences, perhaps disease activity or prior therapy, remains undefined.

This CDR3 has 14 residues. V was clipped by 8 bases and J by 3 bases; unmatched bases: 7. Germline CDR1 is KGHSH and CDR2 is LQKENI. The sample's time point: cycle 4 day 1 (C4D1), after less than 7 weeks of nivolumab. Patients all relapsed after autologous stem cell transplantation, and there was variation in brentuximab vedotin exposure. Researchers report purifying CD4+ T cells from thawed PBMCs by magnetic negative selection. Points on this clone: Its antigen is not identified.

The repertoire was sequenced with immunoSEQ multiplex PCR; TCRdb's copy has only in-frame clones and lacks some. The sample yields tens of thousands of clones, 75% to 90% seen once. This clonotype originated in a human donor with classical Hodgkin lymphoma. The genes are TRBV18 and TRBJ1-1; TRBD1 aligns across 9 bases. This material consisted of CD4+ T cells from blood, taken before the fourth cycle of nivolumab. The CDR3 DNA sequence: TGTGCCAGCGCATCACGACAGGGGGACACTGAAGCTTTCTTT. Translation: CASASRQGDTEAFF.